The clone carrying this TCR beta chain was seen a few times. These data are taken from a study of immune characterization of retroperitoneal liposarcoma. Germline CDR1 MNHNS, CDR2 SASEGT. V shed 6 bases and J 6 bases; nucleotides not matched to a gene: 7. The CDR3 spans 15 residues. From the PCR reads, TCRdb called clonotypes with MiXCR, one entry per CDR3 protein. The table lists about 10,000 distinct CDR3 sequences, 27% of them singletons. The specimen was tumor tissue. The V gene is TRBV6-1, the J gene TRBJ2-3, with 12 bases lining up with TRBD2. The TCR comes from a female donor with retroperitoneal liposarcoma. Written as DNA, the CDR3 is TGTGCCAGCAGACCCCTAGCGGGAGGGGGTGATACGCAGTATTTT. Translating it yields CASRPLAGGGDTQYF.